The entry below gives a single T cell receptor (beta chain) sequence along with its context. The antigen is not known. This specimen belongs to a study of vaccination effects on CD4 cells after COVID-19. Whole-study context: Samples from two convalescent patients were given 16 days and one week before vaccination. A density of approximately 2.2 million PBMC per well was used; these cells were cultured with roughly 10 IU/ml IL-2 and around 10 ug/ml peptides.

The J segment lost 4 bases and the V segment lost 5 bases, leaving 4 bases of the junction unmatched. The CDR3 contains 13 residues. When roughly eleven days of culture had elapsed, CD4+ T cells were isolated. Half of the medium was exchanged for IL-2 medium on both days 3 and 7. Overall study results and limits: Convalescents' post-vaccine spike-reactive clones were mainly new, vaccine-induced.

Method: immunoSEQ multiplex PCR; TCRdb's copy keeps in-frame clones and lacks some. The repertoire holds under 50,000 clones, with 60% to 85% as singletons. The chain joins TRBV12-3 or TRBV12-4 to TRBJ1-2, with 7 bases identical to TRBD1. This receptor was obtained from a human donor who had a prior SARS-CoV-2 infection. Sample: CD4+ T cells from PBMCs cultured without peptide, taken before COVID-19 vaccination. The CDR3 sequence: CASSLGTVYGYTF. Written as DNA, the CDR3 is TGTGCCAGCAGTCTCGGGACAGTCTATGGCTACACCTTC.